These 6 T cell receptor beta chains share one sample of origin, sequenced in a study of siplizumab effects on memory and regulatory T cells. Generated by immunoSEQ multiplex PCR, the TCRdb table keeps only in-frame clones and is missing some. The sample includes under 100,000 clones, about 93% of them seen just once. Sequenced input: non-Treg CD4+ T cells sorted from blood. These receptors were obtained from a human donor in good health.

CDR3 residues: CASSFRTANYGYTF. CDR3 sequence (DNA): TGTGCCAGCAGTTTCAGGACAGCTAACTATGGCTACACCTTC. V gene TRBV28 combines with J gene TRBJ1-2, with D perhaps TRBD1 (6 bases). Trimming shortened V by 3 bases and J by 0 bases, and 8 bases separated the two germline ends. Germline V gene sequence: CDR1 MDHEN, CDR2 SYDVKM. The CDR3 sequence is 14 residues long.

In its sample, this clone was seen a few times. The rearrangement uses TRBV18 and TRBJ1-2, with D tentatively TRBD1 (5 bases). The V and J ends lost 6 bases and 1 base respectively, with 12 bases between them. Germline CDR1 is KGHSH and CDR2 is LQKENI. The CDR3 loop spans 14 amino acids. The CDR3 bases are TGTGCCAGCTCTCGAGGGGCCAATAACTATGGCTACACCTTC. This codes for CASSRGANNYGYTF.

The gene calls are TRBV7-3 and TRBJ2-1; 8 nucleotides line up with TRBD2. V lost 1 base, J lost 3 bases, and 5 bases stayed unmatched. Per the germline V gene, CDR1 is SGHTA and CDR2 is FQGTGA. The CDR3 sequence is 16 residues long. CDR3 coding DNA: TGTGCCAGCAGCTTAAGGGTGGCGGGAGGCTACAATGAGCAGTTCTTC. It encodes CASSLRVAGGYNEQFF.

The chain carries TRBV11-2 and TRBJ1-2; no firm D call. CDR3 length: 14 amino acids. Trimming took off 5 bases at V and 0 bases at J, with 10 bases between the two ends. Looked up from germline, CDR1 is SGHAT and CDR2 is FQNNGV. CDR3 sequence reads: CASSGQASNYGYTF. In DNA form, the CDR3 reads TGTGCCAGCAGCGGGCAGGCCTCTAACTATGGCTACACCTTC.

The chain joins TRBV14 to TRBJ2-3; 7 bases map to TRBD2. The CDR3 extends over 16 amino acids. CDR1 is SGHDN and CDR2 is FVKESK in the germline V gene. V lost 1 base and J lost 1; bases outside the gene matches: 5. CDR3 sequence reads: CASSQVAGKRTDTQYF. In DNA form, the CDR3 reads TGTGCCAGCAGCCAAGTAGCGGGCAAACGCACAGATACGCAGTATTTT.

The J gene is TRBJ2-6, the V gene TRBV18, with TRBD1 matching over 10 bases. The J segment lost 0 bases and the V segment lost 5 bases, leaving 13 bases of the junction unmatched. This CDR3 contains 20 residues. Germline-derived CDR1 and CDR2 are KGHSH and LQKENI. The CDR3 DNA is TGTGCCAGCTCAGCCCGACAGGGGGCGATATCCTCCTCTGGGGCCAACGTCCTGACTTTC. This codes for CASSARQGAISSSGANVLTF.